Below are 8 T cell receptor beta chains sequenced from a single sample in a study of cytomegalovirus exposure and HLA in healthy donors. A multiplex PCR was run with 60 Vbeta primers and 13 Jbeta primers. Some clones are missing from TCRdb's copy, which holds only in-frame ones; the method was immunoSEQ multiplex PCR. The repertoire holds around 150,000 clones, with about 61% as singletons. Sequencing input: PBMCs. The receptors derive from a woman between 40 and 50 years old in good health and CMV-seronegative.

This chain uses TRBV6-1 with TRBJ1-1; D is possibly TRBD1 (6 bases). Germline-derived CDR1 and CDR2 are MNHNS and SASEGT. Trimming left V 10 bases short and J 5 bases short, with 17 bases between. CDR3 length equals 13 residues. The CDR3 DNA reads TGTGCCACCCGTTCCAGGGGCAAGACTGAAGCTTTCTTT. It yields the protein CATRSRGKTEAFF.

The chain combines TRBV5-1 with TRBJ1-1; TRBD1 aligns across 8 bases. With V trimmed by 4 bases and J by 7 bases, 9 bases remained unmatched. This CDR3 region has 14 residues. Looked up from germline, CDR1 is SGHRS and CDR2 is YFSETQ. In DNA form, the CDR3 reads TGCGCCAGCAGCCAGGACAGGGCCAAGGGTGAAGCTTTCTTT. It translates to CASSQDRAKGEAFF.

CDR3 nucleotide sequence: TGTGCCAGCAGTGTGGACAGCTATAGCAATCAGCCCCAGCATTTT. This codes for CASSVDSYSNQPQHF. The chain has TRBV2 and TRBJ1-5; TRBD1 is a possible D gene (6 bases). CDR1 and CDR2 from the germline V gene are SNHLY and FYNNEI. Trimming pared 4 bases from V and 0 bases from J, leaving 10 bases between. The CDR3 has 15 residues.

The genes are TRBV19 and TRBJ1-5, with D uncertain. V was cut by 8 bases and J by 6 bases, with 2 bases left in between. The CDR3 contains 9 residues. CDR1 LNHDA and CDR2 SQIVND come from the germline V gene (reference sequence). The CDR3 DNA reads TGTGCCAGTCGTCAGCCCCAGCATTTT. Its translation: CASRQPQHF.

DNA for the CDR3: TGTGCCAGTGGGCGGGGTGAACGCAATCAGCCCCAGCATTTT. Protein sequence: CASGRGERNQPQHF. The chain is built from TRBV9 and TRBJ1-5, with D hard to call. V was clipped by 8 bases and J by 2 bases, with 14 bases between them. Germline CDR1 SGDLS, CDR2 YYNGEE. This CDR3 has 14 amino acids.

The rearrangement links TRBV27 to TRBJ2-7, with a weak D call TRBD2 (6 bases). V was shortened by 3 bases and J by 5 bases, with 20 bases between the two germline ends. The CDR3 covers 16 residues. Germline V gene data show CDR1 as MNHEY and CDR2 as SMNVEV (reference sequence). CDR3 nucleotides: TGTGCCAGCAGTTTCCGGGACTCACTTCTTGGCCACGAGCAGTACTTC. Translated, it gives CASSFRDSLLGHEQYF.

The chain has TRBV7-2 and TRBJ1-1, with TRBD1 matching over 10 bases. Unmatched junction bases numbered 8, after V lost 3 bases and J lost 10 bases. The CDR3 spans 14 residues. Per germline, CDR1 SGHTA and CDR2 FQGNSA. CDR3 in amino acids: CASSFRDRGPSAFF. In nucleotides, the CDR3 is TGTGCCAGCAGCTTTAGGGACAGGGGCCCATCAGCTTTCTTT. Supplemented by reference TRBV7-2 and TRBJ1-1, the full variable domain reads GAGVSQSPSNKVTEKGKDVELRCDPISGHTALYWYRQSLGQGLEFLIYFQGNSAPDKSGLPSDRFSAERTGGSVSTLTIQRTQQEDSAVYLCASSFRDRGPSAFFGQGTRLTVV.

The chain joins TRBV5-8 to TRBJ2-7; 8 bases agree with TRBD1. CDR3 size: 14 residues. Looked up from germline, CDR1 is SGHTS and CDR2 is YDEGEE. The trim removed 7 bases at V and 2 bases at J, leaving 8 bases unmatched. The CDR3 DNA reads TGTGCCAGCCTTCAGACAGGGGCGACCTACGAGCAGTACTTC. This encodes CASLQTGATYEQYF.